Listed here are 9 T cell receptor beta chains from one sample, sequenced in a study of T cell responses to AZD1222 COVID-19 vaccine. The method was immunoSEQ multiplex PCR; TCRdb's version includes in-frame clones alone and lacks a portion of them. The table includes approximately 98,000 clones, 86% detected once. Sequenced here: peripheral blood, sampled on day 0 of AZD1222 vaccination. All receptors derive from an adult in good health.

J is TRBJ2-1 and V is TRBV3-1 (or the pseudogene TRBV3-2), with no clear D. CDR3 length: 12 amino acids. Deletions cut 3 bases from V and 6 bases from J, with 6 bases between. Germline CDR1 reads LGHDT; CDR2 reads YNNKEL (reference sequence). The CDR3 DNA reads as TGTGCCAGCAGCCACGGACCCAATGAGCAGTTCTTC. It codes for CASSHGPNEQFF.

V usage is TRBV6-5 and J usage is TRBJ1-2; 10 bases map to TRBD1. CDR3 length equals 14 residues. Per the germline V gene, CDR1 is MNHEY and CDR2 is SVGAGI. Trimming removed 5 bases from V and 6 bases from J; junction bases left unmatched: 6. The CDR3 spells CASSKTGTGDGYTF. DNA for the CDR3: TGTGCCAGCAGTAAGACCGGGACAGGGGATGGCTACACCTTC.

V and J are TRBV6-5 and TRBJ1-1; 12 bases align to TRBD1. The CDR3 sequence is 15 residues long. V gave up 6 bases and J gave up 5 bases; unmatched junction bases: 7. CDR1 is MNHEY and CDR2 is SVGAGI in the germline V gene. CDR3 sequence reads: CASRGTGGAETEAFF. Written as DNA, the CDR3 is TGTGCCAGCAGGGGGACAGGGGGCGCGGAAACTGAAGCTTTCTTT.

This clone appeared a single time. The V and J genes are TRBV18 and TRBJ1-4, with no clear D. Germline V CDR1 and CDR2: KGHSH, LQKENI. CDR3 length equals 15 residues. V lost 1 base, J lost 8 bases, and 14 bases lay in between. The CDR3, as DNA: TGTGCCAGCTCACCACAGGGCACCGGAGAAGAAAAACTGTTTTTT. Its protein product is CASSPQGTGEEKLFF.

The gene calls are TRBV2 and TRBJ2-3; 9 nucleotides match TRBD2. The trim removed 3 bases at V and 8 bases at J, leaving 0 bases unmatched. Per the germline V gene, CDR1 is SNHLY and CDR2 is FYNNEI. CDR3 size: 12 residues. CDR3 loop: CASSERGGTQYF. The DNA of the CDR3 is TGTGCCAGCAGTGAGCGGGGGGGTACGCAGTATTTT.

The chain uses TRBV11-2 and TRBJ1-4; the match to TRBD1 covers 10 bases. Losses at the gene ends were 6 bases for V and 7 bases for J; bases not matched to a gene: 8. Germline CDR1 SGHAT, CDR2 FQNNGV. This CDR3 contains 15 residues. CDR3 coding DNA: TGTGCCAGCAGTTTCGGACAGGGGGGGCCTGAAAAACTGTTTTTT. Protein: CASSFGQGGPEKLFF.

The chain recombines TRBV6-5 with TRBJ1-1; possibly TRBD1 for D (5 bases). Germline V CDR1 and CDR2: MNHEY, SVGAGI. V dropped 2 bases and J dropped 7 bases, with 11 bases sitting between them. The CDR3 consists of 13 residues. CDR3 DNA sequence: TGTGCCAGCAGTTACGGGGACTGGGGTGAAGCTTTCTTT. As protein: CASSYGDWGEAFF.

The chain links TRBV11-2 to TRBJ2-3; D might be TRBD1 (5 bases). The CDR3 is 12 residues long. The germline gives CDR1 SGHAT, CDR2 FQNNGV. Trimming left V 8 bases short and J 4 bases short, with 10 bases between. As DNA, the CDR3 is TGTGCCAGCGCTCAGGGTTCAGATACGCAGTATTTT. Translating it yields CASAQGSDTQYF. Full variable domain (rest looked up from reference TRBV11-2 and TRBJ2-3): EAGVAQSPRYKIIEKRQSVAFWCNPISGHATLYWYQQILGQGPKLLIQFQNNGVVDDSQLPKDRFSAERLKGVDSTLKIQPAKLEDSAVYLCASAQGSDTQYFGPGTRLTVL.

This chain links TRBV19 with TRBJ1-2; 7 nucleotides line up with TRBD1. Trimming at V came to 4 bases and at J to 2 bases, leaving 4 bases not matched to a gene. Germline V gene data show CDR1 as LNHDA and CDR2 as SQIVND (reference sequence). This CDR3 is 14 amino acids long. The CDR3 sequence is CASSNSQGNYGYTF. The CDR3 DNA follows: TGTGCCAGTAGTAATTCACAGGGGAACTATGGCTACACCTTC.